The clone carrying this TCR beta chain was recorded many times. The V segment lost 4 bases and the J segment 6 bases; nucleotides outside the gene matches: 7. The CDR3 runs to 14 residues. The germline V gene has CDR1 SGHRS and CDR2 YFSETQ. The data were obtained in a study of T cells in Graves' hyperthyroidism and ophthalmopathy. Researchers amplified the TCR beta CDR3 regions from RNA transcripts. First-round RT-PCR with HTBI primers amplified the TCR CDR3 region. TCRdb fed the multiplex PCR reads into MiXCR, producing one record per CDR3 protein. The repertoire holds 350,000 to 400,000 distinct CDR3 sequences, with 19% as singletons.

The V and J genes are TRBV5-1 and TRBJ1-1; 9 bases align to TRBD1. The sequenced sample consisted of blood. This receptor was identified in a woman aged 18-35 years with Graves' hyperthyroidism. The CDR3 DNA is TGCGCCAGCAGCGGGACAGGGTGGGCCCCTGAAGCTTTCTTT. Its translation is CASSGTGWAPEAFF.